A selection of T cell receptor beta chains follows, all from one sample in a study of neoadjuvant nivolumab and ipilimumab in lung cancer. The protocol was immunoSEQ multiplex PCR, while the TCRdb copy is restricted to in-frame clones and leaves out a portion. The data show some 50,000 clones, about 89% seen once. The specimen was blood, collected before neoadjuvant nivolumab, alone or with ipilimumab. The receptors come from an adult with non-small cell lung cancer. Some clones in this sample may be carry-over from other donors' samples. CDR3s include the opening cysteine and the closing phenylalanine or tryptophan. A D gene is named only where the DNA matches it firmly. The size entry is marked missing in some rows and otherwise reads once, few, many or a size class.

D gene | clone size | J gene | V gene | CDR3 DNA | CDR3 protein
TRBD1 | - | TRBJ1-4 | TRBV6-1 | TGTGCCGGACGGGGACAGGGAGAAGAAAAACTGTTTTTT | CAGRGQGEEKLFF
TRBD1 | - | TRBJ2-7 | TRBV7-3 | TGTGCCAGCAGCCCGGGACAGGGACAGCGGGAGCAGTACTTC | CASSPGQGQREQYF
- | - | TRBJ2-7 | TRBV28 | TGTGCCAGCAGTCGCTCCTACGAGCAGTACTTC | CASSRSYEQYF
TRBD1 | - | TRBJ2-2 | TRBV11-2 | TGTGCCAGCAGCTTGGACAGGGTCGGCGGGGAGCTGTTTTTT | CASSLDRVGGELFF
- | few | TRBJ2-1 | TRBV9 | TGTGCCAGCAGTACCAAAACCCAGAATCTCGTTGGGCAGTTCTTC | CASSTKTQNLVGQFF
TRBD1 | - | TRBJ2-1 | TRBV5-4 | TGTGCCAGCAGCTGGGGGACAGGGTCTAATGAGCAGTTCTTC | CASSWGTGSNEQFF
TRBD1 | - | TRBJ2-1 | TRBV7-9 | TGTGCCAGCAGCTCGGGACAGGGGAGAAATGAGCAGTTCTTC | CASSSGQGRNEQFF
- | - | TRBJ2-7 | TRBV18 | TGTGCCAGCTCACCACCGACCGTGGACGAGCAGTACTTC | CASSPPTVDEQYF
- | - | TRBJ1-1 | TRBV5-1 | TGCGCCAGCAGCTTGGTCCGTTTTGGAGGGCCGAACACTGAAGCTTTCTTT | CASSLVRFGGPNTEAFF
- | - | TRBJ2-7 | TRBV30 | TGTGCCTCTGGAGGCGTCGGCTCCTACGAGCAGTACTTC | CASGGVGSYEQYF
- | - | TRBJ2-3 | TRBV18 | TGTGCCAGCTCGCCACTATCCAGGGGTTACACAGATACGCAGTATTTT | CASSPLSRGYTDTQYF
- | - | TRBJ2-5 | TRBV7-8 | TGTGCCAGCAGCTTCCGGGAGACCCAGTACTTC | CASSFRETQYF
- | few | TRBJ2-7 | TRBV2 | TGTGCCAGCAGTGTACAATCCTACGAGCAGTACTTC | CASSVQSYEQYF
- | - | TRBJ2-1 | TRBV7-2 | TGTGCCAGCAGCTTACGGAGTCGTAACAATGAGCAGTTCTTC | CASSLRSRNNEQFF
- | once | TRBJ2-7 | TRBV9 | TGTGCCAGCAGCGTAGGGACAGACCCCTACGAGCAGTACTTC | CASSVGTDPYEQYF
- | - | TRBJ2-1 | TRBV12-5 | TGTGCTAGTGGTTTGGTTCTACAGGGTTCGGGAAAAGGGACTTATGAGCAGTTCTTC | CASGLVLQGSGKGTYEQFF
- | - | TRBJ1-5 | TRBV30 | TGTGCCTGGAGTGTAAGCGGGGGGAAGCCCCAGCATTTT | CAWSVSGGKPQHF
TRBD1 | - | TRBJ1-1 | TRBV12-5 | TGTGCTAGTGGGACAGGGGCTGAAGCTTTCTTT | CASGTGAEAFF
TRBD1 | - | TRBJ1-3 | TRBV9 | TGTGCCAGCAGCCCCCGAGACCCCCCTCTAGTGGGACAGGGTGCTATCTGTGGAAACACCATATATTTT | CASSPRDPPLVGQGAICGNTIYF
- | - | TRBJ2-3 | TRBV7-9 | TGTGCCAGCAGCTTAGGTTTCCCCTCATCCGTTATCACAGATACGCAGTATTTT | CASSLGFPSSVITDTQYF
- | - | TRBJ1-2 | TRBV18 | TGTGCCAGCTCACCACCAAATGGGGCTGGCTACACCTTC | CASSPPNGAGYTF
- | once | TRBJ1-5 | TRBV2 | TGTGCCAGCAAGGGTCGGGCGACGGGAGATCAGCCCCAGCATTTT | CASKGRATGDQPQHF
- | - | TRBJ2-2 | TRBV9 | TGTGCCAGCAGCGTAGCGGTAACGCCCGGGGAGCTGTTTTTT | CASSVAVTPGELFF
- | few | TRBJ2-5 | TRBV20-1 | TGCAGTGCTAGACCCCAAGAGACCCAGTACTTC | CSARPQETQYF
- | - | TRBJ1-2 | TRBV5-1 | TGCGCCAGCAGCGGTAGGGGATCTTATGGCTACACCTTC | CASSGRGSYGYTF
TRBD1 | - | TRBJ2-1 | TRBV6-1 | TGTGCCAGCAGTGAAGAGGCAGGGGGAGTTCATGAGCAGTTCTTC | CASSEEAGGVHEQFF
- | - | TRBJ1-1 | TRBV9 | TGTGCCAGCACCGCCACAGATATGAACACTGAAGCTTTCTTT | CASTATDMNTEAFF
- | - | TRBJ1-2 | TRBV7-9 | TGTGCCAGCAGCTTAGGACAGCAAAACTATGGCTACACCTTC | CASSLGQQNYGYTF
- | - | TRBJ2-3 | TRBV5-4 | TGTGCCAGCAGTGCAGGGGGGGGCACAGATACGCAGTATTTT | CASSAGGGTDTQYF
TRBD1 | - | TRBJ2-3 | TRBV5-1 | TGCGCCAGCAGCTTGGGACAGGGGAGCCCAGATACGCAGTATTTT | CASSLGQGSPDTQYF
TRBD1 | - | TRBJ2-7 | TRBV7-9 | TGTGCCAGCAGCTCCCGGGACAGCCCCTACGAGCAGTACTTC | CASSSRDSPYEQYF
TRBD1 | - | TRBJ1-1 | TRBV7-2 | TGTGCCAGCATGACAGGGGGTAACACTGAAGCTTTCTTT | CASMTGGNTEAFF
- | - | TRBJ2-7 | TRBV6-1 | TGTGCCAGCAGTGAAGCGATGGGGGTCGAGCAGTACTTC | CASSEAMGVEQYF
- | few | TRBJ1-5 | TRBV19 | TGTGCCAGTAGCTACGACGGGGAGGGCGGTCAGCCCCAGCATTTT | CASSYDGEGGQPQHF
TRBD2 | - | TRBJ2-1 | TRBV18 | TGTGCCAGCTCGCCAGGGACTAGGCCCTACAATGAGCAGTTCTTC | CASSPGTRPYNEQFF
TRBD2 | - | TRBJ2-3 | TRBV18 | TGTGCCAGCTCACCACCGGGACTAGGCACAGATACGCAGTATTTT | CASSPPGLGTDTQYF
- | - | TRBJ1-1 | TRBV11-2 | TGTGCCAGCAGCTACGGGACATCAACTGAAGCTTTCTTT | CASSYGTSTEAFF
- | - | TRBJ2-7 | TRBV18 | TGTGCCAGCTCACCACCGGCGAGTTACGAGCAGTACTTC | CASSPPASYEQYF
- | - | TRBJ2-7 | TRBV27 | TGTGCCAGCAGTTTATCGCATCGAGGTACCTACGAGCAGTACTTC | CASSLSHRGTYEQYF
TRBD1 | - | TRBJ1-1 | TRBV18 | TGTGCCAGCTCAGGGGACAGGGTTGAAGCTTTCTTT | CASSGDRVEAFF
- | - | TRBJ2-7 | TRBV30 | TGTGCCTGGGCCCCAGGGTCCTACGAGCAGTACTTC | CAWAPGSYEQYF
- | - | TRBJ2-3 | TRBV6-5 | TGTGCCAGCAGTCCGGGACCAGTCACAGATACGCAGTATTTT | CASSPGPVTDTQYF
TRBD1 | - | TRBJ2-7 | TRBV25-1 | TGTGCCAGCAGTGAGACCGCGGTTGGGACAGTGAGGGGCGAGCAGTACTTC | CASSETAVGTVRGEQYF
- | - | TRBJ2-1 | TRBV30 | TGTGCCTGGGGGAACCGGGATAAGCAGTTCTTC | CAWGNRDKQFF
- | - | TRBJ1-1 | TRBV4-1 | TGCGCCAGCAGCTCTCCCCTGGAGAGCACTGAAGCTTTCTTT | CASSSPLESTEAFF
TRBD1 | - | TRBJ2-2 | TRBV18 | TGTGCCAGCTCGGGACAGATTATCACCGGGGAGCTGTTTTTT | CASSGQIITGELFF
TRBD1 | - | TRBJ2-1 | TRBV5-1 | TGCGCCAGCAGCTTGGTCCGCCCCGGGACAGGGGCTACTGAGCAGTTCTTC | CASSLVRPGTGATEQFF
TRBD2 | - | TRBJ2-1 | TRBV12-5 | TGTGCTAGTGGTTTTGCCGGCGGGACTAACAATGAGCAGTTCTTC | CASGFAGGTNNEQFF
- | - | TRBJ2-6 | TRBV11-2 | TGTGCCAGCAGCTTATTGAGCTCTGGGGCCAACGTCCTGACTTTC | CASSLLSSGANVLTF
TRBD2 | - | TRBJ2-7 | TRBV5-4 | TGTGCCAGCACCCCAGAAGCGGGAGGGCGGTACGAGCAGTACTTC | CASTPEAGGRYEQYF
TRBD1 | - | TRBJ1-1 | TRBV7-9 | TGTGCCAGCAGCCAGACAGGGGGCACTGAAGCTTTCTTT | CASSQTGGTEAFF
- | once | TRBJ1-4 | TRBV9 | TGTGCCAGCAGCGTAGCGGGGAGCGTAACTAATGAAAAACTGTTTTTT | CASSVAGSVTNEKLFF
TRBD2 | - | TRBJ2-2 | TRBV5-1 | TGCGCCAGTACCGGGACTAGCAGGAACACCGGGGAGCTGTTTTTT | CASTGTSRNTGELFF
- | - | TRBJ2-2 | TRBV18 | TGTGCCAGCTCACCGTCCAGGGAAATCACCGGGGAGCTGTTTTTT | CASSPSREITGELFF
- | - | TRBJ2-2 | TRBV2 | TGTGCCAGCCATCCACAGGGAGGTTCCACCGGGGAGCTGTTTTTT | CASHPQGGSTGELFF